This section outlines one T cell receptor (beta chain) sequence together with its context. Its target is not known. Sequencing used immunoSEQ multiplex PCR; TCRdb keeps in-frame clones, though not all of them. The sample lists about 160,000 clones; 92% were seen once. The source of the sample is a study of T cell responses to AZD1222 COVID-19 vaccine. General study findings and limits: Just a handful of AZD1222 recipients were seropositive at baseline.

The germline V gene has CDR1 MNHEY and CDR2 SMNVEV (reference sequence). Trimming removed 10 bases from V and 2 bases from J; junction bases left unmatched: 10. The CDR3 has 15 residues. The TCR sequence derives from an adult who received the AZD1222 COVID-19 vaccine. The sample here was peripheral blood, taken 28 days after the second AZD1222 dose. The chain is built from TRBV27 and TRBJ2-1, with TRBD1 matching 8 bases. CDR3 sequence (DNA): TGTGCCACGAACCCAGGGGGCTTTACCTACAATGAGCAGTTCTTC. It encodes CATNPGGFTYNEQFF.